Shown below are 10 T cell receptor beta chains from a single sample sequenced in a study of T cell repertoires in cytomegalovirus infection. TCRdb redid the calling of the reads with MiXCR, one entry per CDR3 protein. The sample has some 440,000 distinct CDR3 sequences; 25% to 40% are singletons. Sequencing was performed on PBMCs. These receptors were obtained from a human donor in good health (CMV status not recorded). Some clones in this sample may be carry-over from other donors' samples.

Only a few counts were recorded for this clonotype. The CDR3 nucleotides read TGTGCCATCAGTCCTCTAGGAAGGGGGAAATCCTACGAGCAGTACTTC. It is translated as CAISPLGRGKSYEQYF. This chain links TRBV10-3 with TRBJ2-7, with a tentative D call TRBD1 (6 bases). Deletions cut 5 bases from V and 1 base from J, with 18 bases between. The CDR3 runs 16 residues. Germline V gives CDR1 ENHRY, CDR2 SYGVKD.

The table lists this clonotype with a few counts. The chain employs TRBV29-1 and TRBJ2-1; 9 nucleotides agree with TRBD2. Germline CDR1 and CDR2: SQVTM and ANQGSEA. The CDR3 loop spans 17 amino acids. V dropped 0 bases and J dropped 7; count of bases not matched to a gene: 13. CDR3 amino acids: CSVEDPWSGGSVNEQFF. The CDR3 nucleotides are TGCAGCGTTGAAGATCCCTGGAGCGGGGGGTCAGTAAATGAGCAGTTCTTC.

This chain connects TRBV6-2 or TRBV6-3 to TRBJ1-5; D not resolved. Per germline, CDR1 MNHEY and CDR2 SVGEGT. The ends were cut back, 7 bases at V and 15 bases at J, with 22 bases in the middle. CDR3 length equals 13 residues. CDR3 sequence: CASNDGAEQPTHF. The CDR3 nucleotides are TGTGCCAGCAATGATGGAGCCGAACAGCCCACGCATTTT.

This clonotype was counted at least ten times. The V gene is TRBV28, the J gene TRBJ2-4; D may be TRBD2 (6 bases). The V and J ends lost 6 bases and 6 bases respectively, with 18 bases between them. CDR1 and CDR2 (germline): MDHEN, SYDVKM. The length of the CDR3 is 15 residues. CDR3 in amino acids: CASSNRRGGRNIQYF. The CDR3 DNA follows: TGTGCCAGCAGCAATCGGAGGGGAGGAAGAAACATTCAGTACTTC.

This clonotype has a single count. The conserved phenylalanine or tryptophan is not found at the CDR3 terminus, so this likely reflects a read error. The V gene is TRBV7-2, the J gene TRBJ2-5; D remains ambiguous. The CDR3 sequence is 13 residues long. Germline lookup yields CDR1 SGHTA and CDR2 FQGNSA. Trimming pared 0 bases from V and 2 bases from J, leaving 4 bases between. The CDR3 protein is CASSLAAQETQYC. For the CDR3, the DNA is TGTGCCAGCAGCTTAGCAGCTCAAGAGACCCAGTACTGC.

The table lists this clonotype with a few counts. The V gene is TRBV19, the J gene TRBJ1-1; D not certain. Germline CDR1 LNHDA, CDR2 SQIVND (reference sequence). There are 13 residues in the CDR3. V lost 6 bases to trimming and J lost 7 bases, with 15 bases between them. As DNA, the CDR3 is TGTGCCAGTAGCTTTACGGACGGGCGTGAAGCTTTCTTT. Translating it yields CASSFTDGREAFF.

The J gene is TRBJ1-1, the V gene TRBV4-1; D ambiguous. Germline-derived CDR1 and CDR2 are MGHRA and YSYEKL. Trimming took 0 bases from V and 4 from J, leaving 9 bases between them. The CDR3 length is 14 residues. The CDR3 protein is CASSQERVGTEAFF. CDR3 coding DNA: TGCGCCAGCAGCCAAGAAAGGGTGGGCACTGAAGCTTTCTTT.

This clonotype was recorded many times. The chain couples TRBV5-6 to TRBJ2-7, with 12 bases that match TRBD2. From germline, CDR1 is SGHDT and CDR2 YYEEEE. This CDR3 is 16 amino acids long. With V trimmed by 4 bases and J by 3 bases, 8 bases remained unmatched. CDR3 amino acids: CASSAGLAGILYEQYF. The CDR3 region has the DNA TGTGCCAGCAGCGCCGGACTAGCGGGGATCCTCTACGAGCAGTACTTC.

The chain uses TRBV4-1 and TRBJ2-1, with D unclear. Germline V CDR1 and CDR2: MGHRA, YSYEKL. The CDR3 loop spans 16 amino acids. With 2 bases removed from V and 3 bases from J, the gap between germline ends came to 14 bases. The CDR3 DNA sequence: TGCGCCAGCAGCCAAAATGCTGGGTTCCTCTACAATGAGCAGTTCTTC. This gives the protein CASSQNAGFLYNEQFF.

The table lists this clonotype with a few counts. The CDR3 is CASSYFLGGTHQPQHF. In DNA, the CDR3 is TGTGCCAGCAGTTACTTTTTGGGTGGAACCCATCAGCCCCAGCATTTT. This chain connects TRBV6-2 or TRBV6-3 to TRBJ1-5; D unclear. V lost 1 base and J 5 bases, leaving 15 bases between the germline ends. The CDR3 consists of 16 residues. CDR1 and CDR2 (germline): MNHEY, SVGEGT.